This TCR beta chain was found in a study of response to subunit inactivated influenza vaccine. Germline V CDR1 and CDR2: SGDLS, YYNGEE. The CDR3 has 14 residues. The ends were cut back, 2 bases at V and 6 bases at J, with 11 bases in the middle. A single record per CDR3 protein comes from TCRdb applying MiXCR to the RT-PCR reads. The sample yields about 650,000 distinct CDR3 sequences, 15% to 18% seen once. This sequence joins TRBV9 and TRBJ2-2; a possible D gene is TRBD2 (6 bases). This material consisted of PBMCs from blood, taken about 11 days after vaccination. This TCR was recovered from a man aged 45-65 years who received an inactivated influenza vaccine. DNA of the CDR3: TGTGCCAGCAGCGTTCGGGGAGGCGCCGGGGAGCTGTTTTTT. This translates into CASSVRGGAGELFF. The variable domain in full, completed from reference TRBV9 and TRBJ2-2, reads DSGVTQTPKHLITATGQRVTLRCSPRSGDLSVYWYQQSLDQGLQFLIQYYNGEERAKGNILERFSAQQFPDLHSELNLSSLELGDSALYFCASSVRGGAGELFFGEGSRLTVL.